This record covers a single TCR beta chain. Antigen specificity is unknown. With constant-segment primers, 5'RACE yielded cDNA libraries of TCR alpha and TCR beta that carried sample barcodes and UMIs. Using its own MiXCR run on the 5' RACE reads, TCRdb lists one record per CDR3 protein. In the table there are 150,000 to 200,000 distinct CDR3 sequences, 25% to 40% of which are singletons. The data originate from a study of T-cell memory formation after mild COVID-19. Study context: Across donors, TCR clusters were largely donor specific.

Study-level results: Those CD4+ clones that contracted were mainly in CM and EM (CD8+ ones in EMRA).

The germline V gene has CDR1 LGHNA and CDR2 YSLEER. The V end lost 1 base, the J end lost 4 bases, and 14 bases lay between the germline ends. The CDR3 is 15 residues long. The sequence was obtained from an adult woman who had mild COVID-19 (a few samples of this study predate the infection). Cell type and time point are not known. Sample: PBMCs or a T cell subset sorted from them (not recorded which). The V call is TRBV4-3, the J call TRBJ2-7; maybe TRBD2 (6 bases). The CDR3 here is CASSQGRDLYYEQYF. As DNA, the CDR3 is TGCGCCAGCAGCCAAGGGCGGGACTTATATTACGAGCAGTACTTC.